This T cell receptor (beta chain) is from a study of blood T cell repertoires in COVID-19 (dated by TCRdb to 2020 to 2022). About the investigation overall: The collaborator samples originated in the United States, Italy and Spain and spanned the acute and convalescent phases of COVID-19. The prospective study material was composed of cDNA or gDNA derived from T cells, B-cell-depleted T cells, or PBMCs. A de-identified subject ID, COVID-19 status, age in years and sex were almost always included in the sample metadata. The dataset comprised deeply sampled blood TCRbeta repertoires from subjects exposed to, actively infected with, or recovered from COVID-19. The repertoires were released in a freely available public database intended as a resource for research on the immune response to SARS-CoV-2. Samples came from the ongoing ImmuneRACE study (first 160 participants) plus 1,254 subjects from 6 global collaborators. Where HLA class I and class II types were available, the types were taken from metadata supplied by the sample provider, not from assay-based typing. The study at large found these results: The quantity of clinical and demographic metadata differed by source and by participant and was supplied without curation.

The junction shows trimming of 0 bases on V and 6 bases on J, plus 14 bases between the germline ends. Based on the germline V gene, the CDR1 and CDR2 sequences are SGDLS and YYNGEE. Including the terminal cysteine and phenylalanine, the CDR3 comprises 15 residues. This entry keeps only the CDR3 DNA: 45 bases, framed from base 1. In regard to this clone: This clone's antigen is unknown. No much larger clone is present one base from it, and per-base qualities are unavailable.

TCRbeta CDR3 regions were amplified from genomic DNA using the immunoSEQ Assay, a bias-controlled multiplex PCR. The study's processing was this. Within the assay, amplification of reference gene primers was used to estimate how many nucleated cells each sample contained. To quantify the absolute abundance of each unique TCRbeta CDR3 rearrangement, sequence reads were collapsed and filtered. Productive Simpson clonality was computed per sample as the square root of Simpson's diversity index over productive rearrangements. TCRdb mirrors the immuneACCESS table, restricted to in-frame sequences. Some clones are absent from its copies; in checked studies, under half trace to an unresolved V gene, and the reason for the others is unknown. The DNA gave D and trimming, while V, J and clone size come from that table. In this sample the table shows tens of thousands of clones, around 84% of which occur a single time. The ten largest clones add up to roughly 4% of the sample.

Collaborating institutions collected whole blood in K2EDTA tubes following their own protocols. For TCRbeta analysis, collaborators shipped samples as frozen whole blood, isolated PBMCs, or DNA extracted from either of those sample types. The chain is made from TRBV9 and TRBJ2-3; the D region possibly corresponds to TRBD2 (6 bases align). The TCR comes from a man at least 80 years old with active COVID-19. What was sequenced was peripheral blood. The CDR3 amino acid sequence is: CASSVGGSGGDTQYF. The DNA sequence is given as TGTGCCAGCAGCGTAGGGGGTAGCGGAGGGGATACGCAGTATTTT.